This entry concerns a single TCR beta chain. The CDR3 contains 14 residues. Germline CDR1 is GTSNPN and CDR2 is SVGIG (reference sequence). V lost 0 bases, J lost 9 bases, and 15 bases lay in between. Sequencing used immunoSEQ multiplex PCR; TCRdb keeps in-frame clones, though not all of them. The table shows about 85,000 clones, with 80% to 95% occurring only once. This sample was taken from a study of T cell changes during pregnancy in multiple sclerosis. The TCR sequence derives from a female donor with multiple sclerosis, enrolled in a pregnancy study. The sequencing here drew on peripheral blood, taken in the first trimester of pregnancy. The chain joins TRBV30 to TRBJ1-5; TRBD1 might be the D (5 bases). As DNA, the CDR3 is TGTGCCTGGAGTGTACTCGGGGTCGGGGGGCCCCAGCATTTT. Its protein is CAWSVLGVGGPQHF.